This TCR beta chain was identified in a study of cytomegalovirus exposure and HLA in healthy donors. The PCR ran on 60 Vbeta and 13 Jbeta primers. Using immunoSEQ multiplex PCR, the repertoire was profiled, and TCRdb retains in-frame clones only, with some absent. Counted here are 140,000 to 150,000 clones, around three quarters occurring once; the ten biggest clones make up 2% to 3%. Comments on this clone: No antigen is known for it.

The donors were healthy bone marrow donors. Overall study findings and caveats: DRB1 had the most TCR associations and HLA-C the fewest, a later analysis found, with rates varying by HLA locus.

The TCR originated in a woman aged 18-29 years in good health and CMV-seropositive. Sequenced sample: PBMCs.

The CDR3 sequence is CASSPDRVGEKLFF. CDR3 coding DNA: TGCGCCAGCAGCCCGGACAGGGTAGGGGAAAAACTGTTTTTT. The V call is TRBV5-1, the J call TRBJ1-4; the match to TRBD1 covers 8 bases. The V and J ends lost 4 bases and 8 bases, in that order; junction bases with no gene match: 7. From germline, CDR1 is SGHRS and CDR2 YFSETQ. The CDR3 covers 14 residues.